The 25 T cell receptor beta chains in this list originate from one sample, sequenced in a study of Ad26.COV2.S vaccination and SARS-CoV-2 variants (dated by TCRdb to the early 2020s). Interpreted using the paper, the treatment or condition label stands for: about 20 received Ad26.COV2.S at low or high dose, single or two shots; roughly five received placebo; per-sample allocation not given. For vaccine and placebo recipients, the sequenced repertoires came from samples collected on day 63 after the first injection. Library method: the immunoSEQ multiplex PCR assay. TCRdb provides this immuneACCESS table in a form limited to in-frame rearrangements. Some clones are lacking; in checked studies, under half of them reflect an unresolved V gene, and why the rest are absent is not known. The sample has about 680,000 clones on record, about 89% of them singletons. About 1.5% of the sample rests with the top ten.

Specimen: peripheral blood, collected in a trial of Ad26.COV2.S vaccine versus placebo. These receptors originate from a person between 18 and 60 years old who received the Ad26.COV2.S COVID-19 vaccine or a placebo.

The J gene is TRBJ2-7, the V gene TRBV7-9, with no clear D. Germline V gene sequence: CDR1 SEHNR, CDR2 FQNEAQ (reference sequence). Trimming shortened V by 3 bases and J by 0 bases, and 9 bases separated the two germline ends. This CDR3 has 14 amino acids. The CDR3, as DNA: TGTGCCAGCAGCTTTACCTCTAGCTCCTACGAGCAGTACTTC. Amino acid sequence: CASSFTSSSYEQYF.

This chain connects TRBV6-5 to TRBJ2-3; 9 bases are shared with TRBD2. The V segment lost 1 base and the J segment 7 bases; nucleotides outside the gene matches: 9. There are 16 residues in the CDR3. Germline-derived CDR1 and CDR2 are MNHEY and SVGAGI. The CDR3 here is CASSYFPSGGWNTQYF. The CDR3 bases are TGTGCCAGCAGTTACTTCCCCAGCGGGGGGTGGAATACGCAGTATTTT.

The V gene is TRBV19, the J gene TRBJ2-5; TRBD2 agrees at 14 bases. There are 16 residues in the CDR3. From germline, CDR1 is LNHDA and CDR2 SQIVND (reference sequence). Unmatched junction bases numbered 6, after V lost 5 bases and J lost 4 bases. CDR3 DNA sequence: TGTGCCAGTAGTCCGCGGACTAGCGGGGGGCCAGAGACCCAGTACTTC. It codes for CASSPRTSGGPETQYF.

The chain couples TRBV19 to TRBJ1-5, with 8 bases that match TRBD1. The CDR3 sequence is 14 residues long. V gave up 4 bases and J gave up 7 bases; unmatched junction bases: 6. Germline V gene data show CDR1 as LNHDA and CDR2 as SQIVND (reference sequence). The CDR3: CASSTGTGGQPQHF. The CDR3, as DNA: TGTGCCAGTAGTACCGGGACAGGCGGCCAGCCCCAGCATTTT.

This chain connects TRBV6-2 or TRBV6-3 to TRBJ2-5; 9 nucleotides line up with TRBD1. Germline CDR1 and CDR2: MNHEY and SVGEGT. CDR3 length equals 15 residues. J was trimmed by 5 bases and V by 2 bases; bases with no gene match: 6. The CDR3 bases are TGTGCCAGCAGTTACGCGGGACAGGGTCGTGAGACCCAGTACTTC. This gives the protein CASSYAGQGRETQYF.

The rearrangement uses TRBV12-5 and TRBJ2-2, with D uncertain. The CDR3 length is 13 residues. The V end was cut by 1 base, the J end by 7 bases, with 7 bases between. CDR1 and CDR2 from the germline V gene are LGHNT and FRNRAP. As DNA, the CDR3 is TGTGCTAGTGGTTTGGCAAATAGCGGGGAGCTGTTTTTT. Its protein is CASGLANSGELFF.

The chain couples TRBV9 to TRBJ1-1, with 7 bases fitting TRBD1. V trimming: 0 bases; J trimming: 5 bases; junction bases outside the gene matches: 4. The CDR3 runs to 14 residues. CDR1 is SGDLS, CDR2 YYNGEE, per germline. CDR3: CASSVEGAGTEAFF. The DNA of the CDR3 is TGTGCCAGCAGCGTAGAGGGGGCCGGGACTGAAGCTTTCTTT.

This clone was detected a few times. The chain combines TRBV27 with TRBJ2-5; D is perhaps TRBD2 (5 bases). Looked up from germline, CDR1 is MNHEY and CDR2 is SMNVEV (reference sequence). This CDR3 has 13 amino acids. Trimming removed 5 bases from V and 0 bases from J, with 7 bases in between. This chain's CDR3 is CASSKADQETQYF. As DNA, the CDR3 is TGTGCCAGCAGTAAAGCGGACCAAGAGACCCAGTACTTC.

The CDR3 here is CASRREVATEAFF. In nucleotides, the CDR3 is TGTGCCAGCAGAAGGGAGGTCGCAACTGAAGCTTTCTTT. The chain combines TRBV7-3 with TRBJ1-1; no firm D call. CDR3 size: 13 residues. Germline V CDR1 and CDR2: SGHTA, FQGTGA. Trimming removed 6 bases at V and 5 bases at J, with 13 bases between.

V usage is TRBV6-6 and J usage is TRBJ1-1; no firm D call. The V gene's germline CDR1 is MNHNY and CDR2 SVGAGI (reference sequence). This CDR3 has 16 amino acids. Trimming shortened V by 0 bases and J by 1 base, and 12 bases separated the two germline ends. This CDR3 reads CASSYSTSLGNTEAFF. The CDR3 DNA reads TGTGCCAGCAGTTACTCGACCTCCCTGGGGAACACTGAAGCTTTCTTT.

This clone was seen a single time. V usage is TRBV6-2 or TRBV6-3 and J usage is TRBJ2-3, with 9 positions matching TRBD2. The CDR3 covers 16 residues. V shed 0 bases and J 1 base; nucleotides not matched to a gene: 2. Germline CDR1 and CDR2: MNHEY and SVGEGT. CDR3: CASSYSAGGGTDTQYF. The DNA of the CDR3 is TGTGCCAGCAGTTACTCGGCGGGAGGGGGCACAGATACGCAGTATTTT.

This clone is a singleton in its sample. The rearrangement uses TRBV2 and TRBJ2-7; TRBD2 is a possible D gene (7 bases). Trimming left V 7 bases short and J 6 bases short, with 19 bases between. From germline, CDR1 is SNHLY and CDR2 FYNNEI. This CDR3 has 14 residues. The CDR3 loop is CASTRGGAVFEQYF. For the CDR3, the DNA is TGTGCCAGCACTCGTGGGGGGGCTGTCTTCGAGCAGTACTTC.

The chain recombines TRBV27 with TRBJ2-1; 11 bases map to TRBD2. Germline V gives CDR1 MNHEY, CDR2 SMNVEV (reference sequence). Trimming removed 5 bases from V and 3 bases from J; junction bases left unmatched: 3. The CDR3 is 15 amino acids. The CDR3, as DNA: TGTGCCAGCAGTCCTGGGACTAGCGGCTACAATGAGCAGTTCTTC. Translating gives CASSPGTSGYNEQFF.

Of note for this clone: A junction end diverges from the germline sequence, so it may reflect a read error. Other nucleotide sequences from this sample produce the same CDR3. The V and J genes are TRBV18 and TRBJ2-7, with 10 bases lining up with TRBD2. CDR1 is KGHSH, CDR2 LQKENI, per germline. This CDR3 contains 15 residues. The CDR3 is CASSLSGGYSYEQYF. As DNA, the CDR3 is TGTGCCAGCTCACTTAGCGGGGGGTACTCCTACGAGCAATACTTC.

The V call is TRBV13, the J call TRBJ2-2; tentative D call: TRBD1 (5 bases). Trimming took 2 bases from V and 5 from J, leaving 15 bases between them. There are 16 residues in the CDR3. Germline CDR1 PRHDT, CDR2 FYEKMQ (reference sequence). CDR3 bases: TGTGCCAGCAGCTTACCGGCAGGGTCACTGACCGGGGAGCTGTTTTTT. Its protein product is CASSLPAGSLTGELFF.

The rearrangement uses TRBV21-1 and TRBJ1-5; the D segment call TRBD1 is taken from the table without a DNA check. TRBV21-1 is a pseudogene locus. This CDR3 contains 19 residues. Written as DNA, the CDR3 is TGTGCCAGCAGCAAAGACCGGGACAGGTTGGGTGGATACAATCAGCCCCAGCATTTT. Protein: CASSKDRDRLGGYNQPQHF.

With regard to this clone: Other DNA sequences in the same sample also yield this CDR3. The gene calls are TRBV12-3 or TRBV12-4 and TRBJ2-7; D unclear. V lost 1 base, J lost 1 base, and 5 bases lay in between. This CDR3 spans 13 amino acids. The DNA for the CDR3 is TGTGCCAGCAGTTTAGGGCAGTCCTACGAGCAGTACTTC. Encoded protein: CASSLGQSYEQYF.

With regard to this clone: Compared with germline, one end of the junction differs, possibly owing to a read error. The rearrangement links TRBV6-1 to TRBJ2-2; D is unclear. Germline CDR1 MNHNS, CDR2 SASEGT. The CDR3 is made up of 15 amino acids. The chain's CDR3 is CASRESRPNTGELFF. The CDR3 bases are TGTGCCAGCCGTGAGAGCCGCCCCAACACCGGGGAGCTGTTTTTT.

The gene calls are TRBV5-1 and TRBJ2-7; 8 bases fit TRBD1. Per the germline V gene, CDR1 is SGHRS and CDR2 is YFSETQ. Trimming removed 3 bases from V and 7 bases from J; junction bases left unmatched: 9. This CDR3 region has 14 residues. DNA of the CDR3: TGCGCCAGCAGCTCCGGGACAGGCTTAAGGGAGCAGTACTTC. It yields the protein CASSSGTGLREQYF.

The genes are TRBV10-3 and TRBJ2-2; TRBD1 matches 10 bases. V trimming: 6 bases; J trimming: 3 bases; junction bases outside the gene matches: 4. The length of the CDR3 is 15 residues. The germline CDR1 and CDR2 sequences are ENHRY and SYGVKD. CDR3 in DNA: TGTGCCATCAGCGGGACAGGGGAGGACACCGGGGAGCTGTTTTTT. Its translation is CAISGTGEDTGELFF.

The sample holds one count of this clone. The chain is built from TRBV3-1 (or the pseudogene TRBV3-2) and TRBJ2-5, with 8 bases aligning to TRBD1. The CDR3 sequence is 15 residues long. Germline V gives CDR1 LGHDT, CDR2 YNNKEL (reference sequence). Germline trimming cut 6 bases from V and 5 bases from J; bases unmatched to any gene: 11. The CDR3 spells CASRPPTGALETQYF. The CDR3 nucleotides are TGTGCCAGCAGGCCCCCGACAGGGGCGTTGGAGACCCAGTACTTC.

This chain uses TRBV21-1 with TRBJ1-5; the tabulated D call, TRBD1, remains unverified against the DNA. TRBV21-1 is assigned pseudogene status. CDR3 length: 17 amino acids. CDR3 loop: CASSNLDRGPCNQPQHF. CDR3 nucleotide sequence: TGTGCCAGCAGCAACCTGGACAGGGGGCCATGCAATCAGCCCCAGCATTTT.

V usage is TRBV18 and J usage is TRBJ2-1; 9 bases are a match to TRBD1. V trimming: 3 bases; J trimming: 7 bases; junction bases outside the gene matches: 4. The CDR3 covers 14 residues. The germline gives CDR1 KGHSH, CDR2 LQKENI. Written as DNA, the CDR3 is TGTGCCAGCTCACCTCGGACAGGGGAAAATGAGCAGTTCTTC. Translating gives CASSPRTGENEQFF.

With respect to this clone: This sample includes further DNA sequences coding for the same CDR3. V usage is TRBV12-3 or TRBV12-4 and J usage is TRBJ1-2; no clear D gene. This CDR3 has 12 amino acids. Trimming shortened V by 1 base and J by 4 bases, and 4 bases separated the two germline ends. CDR3 bases: TGTGCCAGCAGTTTAGGAGCCTATGGCTACACCTTC. It yields the protein CASSLGAYGYTF.

This chain uses TRBV9 with TRBJ2-5; TRBD2 agrees at 9 bases. The CDR3 has 15 amino acids. V dropped 0 bases and J dropped 4; count of bases not matched to a gene: 4. Germline V gives CDR1 SGDLS, CDR2 YYNGEE. The CDR3 spells CASSVASTSGETQYF. CDR3 DNA: TGTGCCAGCAGCGTAGCTTCGACTAGCGGAGAGACCCAGTACTTC.